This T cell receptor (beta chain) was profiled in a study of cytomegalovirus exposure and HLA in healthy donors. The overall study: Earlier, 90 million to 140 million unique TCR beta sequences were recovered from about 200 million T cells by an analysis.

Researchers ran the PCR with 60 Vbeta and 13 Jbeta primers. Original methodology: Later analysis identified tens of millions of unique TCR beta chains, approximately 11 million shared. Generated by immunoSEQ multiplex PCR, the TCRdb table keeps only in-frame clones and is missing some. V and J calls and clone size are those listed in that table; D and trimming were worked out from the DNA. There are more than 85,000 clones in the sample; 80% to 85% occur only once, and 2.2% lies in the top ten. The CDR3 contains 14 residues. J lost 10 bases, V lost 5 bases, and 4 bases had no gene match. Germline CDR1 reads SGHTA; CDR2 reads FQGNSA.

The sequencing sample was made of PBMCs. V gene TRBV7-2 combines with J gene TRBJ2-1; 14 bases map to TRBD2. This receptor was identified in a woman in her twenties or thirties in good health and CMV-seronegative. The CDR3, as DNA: TGTGCCAGCAGCCCGGGACTAGCGGGAGAGGAGCAGTTCTTC. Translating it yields CASSPGLAGEEQFF.